The 14 T cell receptor beta chains given below trace back to one sample, sequenced in a study of human T cells and chemical hapten exposure (dated by TCRdb to the early 2020s). The meaning of the sample's time point label: pre-sensitization, week 0. The sample's treatment or condition label, decoded: therapeutic diphenylcyclopropenone sensitization with weekly scalp DPC. The library was produced with RACE. TCRdb records NextSeq 500 as the sequencer. In-frame beta chains were kept once TCRdb had trimmed the public reads at Q25 with fastp and called clones with MiXCR. Rows merge per CDR3 protein into single entries with the most common DNA and genes. A total of fewer than 140,000 distinct CDR3 sequences appear in this sample, around 10% of them only once. The ten largest clones represent around 1.7% of the sample. The specimen was whole blood, collected in connection with sensitization to the hapten diphenylcyclopropenone (DPC). The receptors were sampled from a woman aged 45-65 years with alopecia areata. Some clones in this sample may be carry-over from other donors' samples.

This clonotype has just a few counts. This chain joins TRBV12-3 or TRBV12-4 and TRBJ2-3, with D perhaps matching TRBD1 (6 bases). This CDR3 spans 13 amino acids. The V end was cut by 5 bases, the J end by 4 bases, with 10 bases between. The CDR3 reads CASSGPGADTQYF. CDR3 DNA: TGTGCCAGCAGTGGACCAGGGGCAGATACGCAGTATTTT.

The J gene is TRBJ2-2, the V gene TRBV27; D is undetermined. Germline V gene sequence: CDR1 MNHEY, CDR2 SMNVEV (reference sequence). V was pared by 3 bases and J by 6 bases, with 17 bases between. The CDR3 totals 16 residues. For the CDR3, the DNA is TGTGCCAGCAGTTTTACTATGCGAGGTCAAGCCGGGGAGCTGTTTTTT. This gives the protein CASSFTMRGQAGELFF.

This clonotype was seen more than once but under ten times. The chain has TRBV19 and TRBJ1-2, with unresolved D. The CDR3 extends over 15 amino acids. Per the germline V gene, CDR1 is LNHDA and CDR2 is SQIVND (reference sequence). V gave up 6 bases and J gave up 2 bases, with 16 bases separating them. The chain's CDR3 is CASRLYADHNYGYTF. CDR3 nucleotides: TGTGCCAGTAGGTTGTATGCAGACCACAACTATGGCTACACCTTC.

V and J are TRBV21-1 and TRBJ2-3; no check of the table's D call, TRBD2, against the DNA was made. TRBV21-1 is given as a pseudogene. CDR3 length: 17 amino acids. The CDR3 region is CASSKAPAGDTPDTQYF. The DNA for the CDR3 is TGTGCCAGCAGCAAAGCTCCAGCGGGAGACACCCCAGATACGCAGTATTTT.

There are many counts of this clonotype. The rearrangement links TRBV6-5 to TRBJ2-7; no definite D call. The CDR3 totals 15 residues. Trimming left V 7 bases short and J 4 bases short, with 20 bases between. Germline lookup yields CDR1 MNHEY and CDR2 SVGAGI. The CDR3, as DNA: TGTGCCAGCAACGACCCGACTGACGGCATGTACGAGCAGTACTTC. It yields the protein CASNDPTDGMYEQYF.

A few counts support this clonotype. This chain joins TRBV7-9 and TRBJ1-6; D unclear. Germline values: CDR1 SEHNR, CDR2 FQNEAQ (reference sequence). The V end lost 5 bases, the J end lost 8 bases, and 10 bases lay between the germline ends. CDR3 length: 13 residues. CDR3 coding DNA: TGTGCCAGCAGCCTGGGCGGGCATTCACCCCTCCACTTT. Translated: CASSLGGHSPLHF.

V is TRBV27 and J is TRBJ2-3, with TRBD2 matching over 7 bases. The CDR3 has 15 amino acids. V lost 3 bases and J lost 1; bases outside the gene matches: 4. Per the germline V gene, CDR1 is MNHEY and CDR2 is SMNVEV (reference sequence). CDR3 region: CASSFGLVRTDTQYF. The CDR3 DNA reads TGTGCCAGCAGTTTCGGACTAGTGCGCACAGATACGCAGTATTTT.

This clonotype was seen a few times. The CDR3 is CASSETGAQGETQYF. CDR3 DNA sequence: TGTGCCAGCAGCGAGACCGGGGCCCAAGGAGAGACCCAGTACTTC. The V gene is TRBV11-2, the J gene TRBJ2-5; D tentatively reads TRBD1 or TRBD2 (5 bases each). Germline lookup yields CDR1 SGHAT and CDR2 FQNNGV. Trimming took 5 bases from V and 4 from J, leaving 17 bases between them. CDR3 length: 15 amino acids.

This clonotype has only a few counts. The chain has TRBV5-1 and TRBJ2-7, with D tentatively TRBD1 or TRBD2 (6 bases each). The ends were cut back, 1 base at V and 4 bases at J, with 27 bases in the middle. The CDR3 runs 19 residues. Germline loops: CDR1 SGHRS, CDR2 YFSETQ. This CDR3 reads CASSLFGRPIKGGTYEQYF. CDR3 DNA: TGCGCCAGCAGCTTGTTCGGTCGTCCGATCAAGGGGGGCACTTACGAGCAGTACTTC.

This clonotype was observed many times. This chain joins TRBV6-6 and TRBJ2-3; D possibly corresponds to TRBD1 (6 bases). The CDR3 has 16 amino acids. Per the germline V gene, CDR1 is MNHNY and CDR2 is SVGAGI (reference sequence). With 6 bases removed from V and 2 bases from J, the gap between germline ends came to 18 bases. Written as DNA, the CDR3 is TGTGCCAGCAGCCCCGAGCCGGCAGGGGCCACAGATACGCAGTATTTT. This codes for CASSPEPAGATDTQYF.

In the case of this clonotype: This CDR3 is missing its conserved last phenylalanine or tryptophan, likely due to a read error. The rearrangement joins TRBV20-1 to TRBJ2-3, with a weak D call TRBD2 (6 bases). The germline V gene has CDR1 DFQATT and CDR2 SNEGSKA (reference sequence). The CDR3 runs to 13 residues. Written as DNA, the CDR3 is TGCACCACTTCCCCGGGCGGGGTGAATACGCAGTATTTG. This encodes CTTSPGGVNTQYL.

The chain uses TRBV6-5 and TRBJ2-7; 9 bases line up with TRBD1. The CDR3 runs 14 residues. Trimming at V came to 0 bases and at J to 3 bases, leaving 0 bases not matched to a gene. CDR1 MNHEY and CDR2 SVGAGI come from the germline V gene. CDR3 protein: CASSYSTGGYEQYF. CDR3 bases: TGTGCCAGCAGTTACTCGACAGGGGGCTACGAGCAGTACTTC.

The chain is built from TRBV4-1 and TRBJ1-1, with a weak D call TRBD1 (5 bases). The V end was cut by 1 base, the J end by 0 bases, with 9 bases between. This CDR3 is 15 amino acids long. From germline, CDR1 is MGHRA and CDR2 YSYEKL. In DNA form, the CDR3 reads TGCGCCAGCAGCCAAGTTTCCAGGGTGAACACTGAAGCTTTCTTT. It specifies CASSQVSRVNTEAFF.

This chain connects TRBV5-6 to TRBJ2-7; 9 bases map to TRBD1. Trimming removed 5 bases from V and 6 bases from J; junction bases left unmatched: 3. From germline, CDR1 is SGHDT and CDR2 YYEEEE. CDR3 size: 12 residues. CDR3 nucleotides: TGTGCCAGCAGACAGGGGGCAGGCGAGCAGTACTTC. Protein: CASRQGAGEQYF.